The present T cell receptor (beta chain) was sequenced within a study of molecular identifiers for immune sequencing clone quantification. V trimming: 4 bases; J trimming: 5 bases; junction bases outside the gene matches: 10. CDR3 size: 15 residues. Germline CDR1 is SNHLY and CDR2 is FYNNEI. Whole-study results and caveats: Investigators reportedly could detect spiked Jurkat TCR RNA from one cell among around 930,000 naive cells. Clones exceeding 20 RNA copies carried over 98% of effector molecules but under 1% of naive-cell molecules.

From the PCR reads, TCRdb called clonotypes with MiXCR, one entry per CDR3 protein. The profile shows about 70,000 distinct CDR3 sequences, around 18% of them singletons. This clonotype was found many times. Its antigen is still unknown. Input material: naive CD8+ T cells from blood, with Jurkat cell RNA spiked in. As to subset: FACS-sorted CD8+CD4-CCR7+CD45RA+ naive T cells. This sequence originates from a human donor in good health. Some libraries in this study had Jurkat cell RNA spiked in. The V gene is TRBV2, the J gene TRBJ1-1; 7 nucleotides line up with TRBD1. CDR3 sequence (DNA): TGTGCCAGCAGTGGCAAGACAGGGCGGAAAACTGAAGCTTTCTTT. Protein sequence: CASSGKTGRKTEAFF.